The present entry profiles one T cell receptor (beta chain) with its context. This record comes from a study of early T cells in non-severe SARS-CoV-2 infection. Germline V gene sequence: CDR1 MNHEY, CDR2 SMNVEV (reference sequence). The CDR3 contains 12 residues. V shed 8 bases and J shed 5 bases, with 12 bases lying between them. MiXCR, applied by TCRdb to the 5' RACE reads, yields one record per CDR3 protein. The sample includes 59,000 or so distinct CDR3 sequences, around 12% of them seen just once. The source was whole blood, collected at baseline. The TCR originated in an adult who was a healthcare worker with PCR-confirmed SARS-CoV-2 infection or an uninfected control (not recorded which). V and J are TRBV27 and TRBJ2-5, with D maybe TRBD2 (6 bases). The CDR3 DNA reads TGTGCCAGCGGGGGGATGGGGGAGACCCAGTACTTC. It encodes CASGGMGETQYF.